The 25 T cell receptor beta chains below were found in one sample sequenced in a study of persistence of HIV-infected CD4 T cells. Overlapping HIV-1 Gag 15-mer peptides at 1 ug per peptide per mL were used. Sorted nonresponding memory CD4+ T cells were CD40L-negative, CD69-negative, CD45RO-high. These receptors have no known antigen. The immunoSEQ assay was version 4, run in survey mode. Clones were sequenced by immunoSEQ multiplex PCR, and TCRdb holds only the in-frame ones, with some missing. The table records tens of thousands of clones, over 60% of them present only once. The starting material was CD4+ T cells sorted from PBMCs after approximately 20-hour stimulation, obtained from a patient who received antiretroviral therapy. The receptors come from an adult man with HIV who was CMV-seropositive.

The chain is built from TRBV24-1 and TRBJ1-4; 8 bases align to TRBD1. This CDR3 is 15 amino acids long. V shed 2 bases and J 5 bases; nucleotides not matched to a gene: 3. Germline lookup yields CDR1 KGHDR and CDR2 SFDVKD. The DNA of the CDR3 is TGTGCCACCAGTGATTCCGGGACAGGAAATGAAAAACTGTTTTTT. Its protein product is CATSDSGTGNEKLFF.

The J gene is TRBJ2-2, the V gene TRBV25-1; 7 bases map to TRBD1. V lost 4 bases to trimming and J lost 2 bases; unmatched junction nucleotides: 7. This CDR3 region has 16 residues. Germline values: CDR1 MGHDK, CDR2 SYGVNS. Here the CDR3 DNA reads TGTGCCAGCAGTGGGACAGGTTGGAGCAACACCGGGGAGCTGTTTTTT. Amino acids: CASSGTGWSNTGELFF.

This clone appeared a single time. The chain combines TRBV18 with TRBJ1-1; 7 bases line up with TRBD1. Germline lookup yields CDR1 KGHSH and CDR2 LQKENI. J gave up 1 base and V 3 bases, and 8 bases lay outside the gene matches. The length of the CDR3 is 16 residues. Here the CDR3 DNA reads TGTGCCAGCTCACCCGGGAAGGACAGGACGAACACTGAAGCTTTCTTT. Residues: CASSPGKDRTNTEAFF.

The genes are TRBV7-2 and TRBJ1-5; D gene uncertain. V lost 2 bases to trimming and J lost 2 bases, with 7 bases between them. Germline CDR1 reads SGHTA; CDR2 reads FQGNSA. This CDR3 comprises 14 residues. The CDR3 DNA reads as TGTGCCAGCAGCTTATATAGCGGCAATCAGCCCCAGCATTTT. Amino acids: CASSLYSGNQPQHF.

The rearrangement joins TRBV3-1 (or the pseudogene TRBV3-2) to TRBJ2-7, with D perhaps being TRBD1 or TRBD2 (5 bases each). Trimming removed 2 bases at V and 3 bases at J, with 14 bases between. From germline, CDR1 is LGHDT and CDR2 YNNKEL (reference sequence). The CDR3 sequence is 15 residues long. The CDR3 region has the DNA TGTGCCAGCAGCCAAAGTCCGGGACCCAGCTACGAGCAGTACTTC. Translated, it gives CASSQSPGPSYEQYF.

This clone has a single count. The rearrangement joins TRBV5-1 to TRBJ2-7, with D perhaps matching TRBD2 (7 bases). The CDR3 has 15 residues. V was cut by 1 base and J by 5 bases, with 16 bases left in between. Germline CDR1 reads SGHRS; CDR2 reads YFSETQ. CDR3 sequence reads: CASSLIEGGADEQYF. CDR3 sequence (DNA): TGCGCCAGCAGCTTGATAGAAGGGGGGGCTGACGAGCAGTACTTC.

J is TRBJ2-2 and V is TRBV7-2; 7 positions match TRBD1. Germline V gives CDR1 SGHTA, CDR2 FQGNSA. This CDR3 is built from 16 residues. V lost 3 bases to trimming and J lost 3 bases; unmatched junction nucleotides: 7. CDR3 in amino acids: CASSFYRTGDTGELFF. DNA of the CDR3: TGTGCCAGCAGCTTTTATAGGACAGGAGACACCGGGGAGCTGTTTTTT. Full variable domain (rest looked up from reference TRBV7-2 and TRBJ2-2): GAGVSQSPSNKVTEKGKDVELRCDPISGHTALYWYRQSLGQGLEFLIYFQGNSAPDKSGLPSDRFSAERTGGSVSTLTIQRTQQEDSAVYLCASSFYRTGDTGELFFGEGSRLTVL.

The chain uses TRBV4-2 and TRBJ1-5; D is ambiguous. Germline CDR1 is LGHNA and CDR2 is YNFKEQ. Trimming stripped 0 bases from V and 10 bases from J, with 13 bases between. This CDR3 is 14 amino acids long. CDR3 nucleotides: TGTGCCAGCAGCCAAGATGTCGCGGGAAATCCCCAGCATTTT. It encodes CASSQDVAGNPQHF.

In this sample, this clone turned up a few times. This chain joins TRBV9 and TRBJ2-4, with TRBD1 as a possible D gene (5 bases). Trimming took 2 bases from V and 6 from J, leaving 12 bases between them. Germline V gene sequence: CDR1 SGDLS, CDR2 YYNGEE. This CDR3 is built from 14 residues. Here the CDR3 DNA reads TGTGCCAGCAGCGTTCAAAGGGGCGGAAACATTCAGTACTTC. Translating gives CASSVQRGGNIQYF.

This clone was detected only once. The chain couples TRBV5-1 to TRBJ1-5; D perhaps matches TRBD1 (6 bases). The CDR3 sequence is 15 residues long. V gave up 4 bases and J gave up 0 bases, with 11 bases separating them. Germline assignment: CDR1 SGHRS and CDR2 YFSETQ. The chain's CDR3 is CASSKDSNSNQPQHF. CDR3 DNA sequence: TGCGCCAGCAGCAAGGACAGCAATAGCAATCAGCCCCAGCATTTT.

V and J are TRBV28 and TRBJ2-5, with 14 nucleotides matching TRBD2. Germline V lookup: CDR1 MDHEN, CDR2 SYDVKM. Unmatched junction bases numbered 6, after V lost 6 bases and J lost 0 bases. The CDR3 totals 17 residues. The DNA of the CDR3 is TGTGCCAGCAGCCGGGGACTAGCGGGGGCATACCAAGAGACCCAGTACTTC. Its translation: CASSRGLAGAYQETQYF.

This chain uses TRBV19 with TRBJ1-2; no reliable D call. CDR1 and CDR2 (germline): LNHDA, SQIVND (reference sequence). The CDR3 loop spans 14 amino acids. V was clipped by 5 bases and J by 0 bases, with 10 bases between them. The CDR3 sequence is CASSSQTTNYGYTF. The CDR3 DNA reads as TGTGCCAGTAGTTCCCAGACAACTAACTATGGCTACACCTTC.

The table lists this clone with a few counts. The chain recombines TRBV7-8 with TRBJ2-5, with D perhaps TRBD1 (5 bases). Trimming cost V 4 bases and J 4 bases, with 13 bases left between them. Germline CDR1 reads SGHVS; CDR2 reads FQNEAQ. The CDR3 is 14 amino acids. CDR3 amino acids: CASSSHVGRETQYF. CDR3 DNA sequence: TGTGCCAGCAGCTCGCATGTGGGGCGAGAGACCCAGTACTTC.

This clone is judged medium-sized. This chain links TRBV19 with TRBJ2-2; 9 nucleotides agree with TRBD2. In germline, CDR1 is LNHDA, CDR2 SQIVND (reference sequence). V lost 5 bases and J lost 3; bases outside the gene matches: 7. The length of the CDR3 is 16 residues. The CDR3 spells CASSALAGSYTGELFF. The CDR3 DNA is TGTGCCAGTAGTGCCCTAGCGGGGAGTTACACCGGGGAGCTGTTTTTT.

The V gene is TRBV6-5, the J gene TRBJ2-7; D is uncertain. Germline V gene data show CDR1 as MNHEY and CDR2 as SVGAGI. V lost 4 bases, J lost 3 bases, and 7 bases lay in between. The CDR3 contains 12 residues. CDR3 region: CASSSDLYEQYF. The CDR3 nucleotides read TGTGCCAGCAGTTCGGACCTCTACGAGCAGTACTTC.

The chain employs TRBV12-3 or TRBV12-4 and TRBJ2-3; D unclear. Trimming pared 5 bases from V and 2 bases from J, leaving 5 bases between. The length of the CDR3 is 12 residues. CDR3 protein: CASSSTTDTQYF. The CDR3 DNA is TGTGCCAGCAGTAGTACCACAGATACGCAGTATTTT.

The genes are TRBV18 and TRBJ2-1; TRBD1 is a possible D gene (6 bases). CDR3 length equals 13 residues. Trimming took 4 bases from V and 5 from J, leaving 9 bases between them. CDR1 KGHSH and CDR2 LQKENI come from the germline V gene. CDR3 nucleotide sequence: TGTGCCAGCTCACTGGGACAAAACAATGAGCAGTTCTTC. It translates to CASSLGQNNEQFF.

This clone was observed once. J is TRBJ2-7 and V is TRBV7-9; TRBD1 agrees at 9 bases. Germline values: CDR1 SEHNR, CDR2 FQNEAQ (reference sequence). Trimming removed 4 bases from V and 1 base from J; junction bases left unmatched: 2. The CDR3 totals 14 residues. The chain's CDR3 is CASSSGTGSYEQYF. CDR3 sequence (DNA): TGTGCCAGCAGCTCCGGGACAGGGTCCTACGAGCAGTACTTC.

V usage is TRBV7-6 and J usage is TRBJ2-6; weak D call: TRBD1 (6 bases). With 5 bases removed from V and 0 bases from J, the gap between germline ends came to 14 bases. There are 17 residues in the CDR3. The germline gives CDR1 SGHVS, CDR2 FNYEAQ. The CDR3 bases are TGTGCCAGCAGCCCAGCCAGGACAGCCTCTGGGGCCAACGTCCTGACTTTC. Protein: CASSPARTASGANVLTF.

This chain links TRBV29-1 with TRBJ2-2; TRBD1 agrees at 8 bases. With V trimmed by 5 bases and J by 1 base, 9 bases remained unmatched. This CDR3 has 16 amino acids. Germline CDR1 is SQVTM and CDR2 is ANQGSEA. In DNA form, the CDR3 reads TGCAGCGTTAAGGGTGGGGGACAGGAGAACACCGGGGAGCTGTTTTTT. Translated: CSVKGGGQENTGELFF.

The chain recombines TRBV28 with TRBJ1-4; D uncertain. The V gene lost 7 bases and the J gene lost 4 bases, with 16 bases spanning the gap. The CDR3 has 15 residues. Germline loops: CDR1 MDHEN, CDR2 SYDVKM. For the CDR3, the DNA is TGTGCCAGCACCTTGAGAGCCCAAGTTAATGAAAAACTGTTTTTT. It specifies CASTLRAQVNEKLFF.

The CDR3 spells CASSLRTGAATNEKLFF. The DNA of the CDR3 is TGTGCCAGCAGTTTACGGACAGGGGCTGCAACTAATGAAAAACTGTTTTTT. The V gene is TRBV27, the J gene TRBJ1-4, with 9 nucleotides matching TRBD1. The germline gives CDR1 MNHEY, CDR2 SMNVEV (reference sequence). CDR3 length equals 17 residues. J gave up 0 bases and V 2 bases, and 4 bases lay outside the gene matches. The full variable domain, in which reference TRBV27 and TRBJ1-4 provide the parts outside the CDR3, is EAQVTQNPRYLITVTGKKLTVTCSQNMNHEYMSWYRQDPGLGLRQIYYSMNVEVTDKGDVPEGYKVSRKEKRNFPLILESPSPNQTSLYFCASSLRTGAATNEKLFFGSGTQLSVL.

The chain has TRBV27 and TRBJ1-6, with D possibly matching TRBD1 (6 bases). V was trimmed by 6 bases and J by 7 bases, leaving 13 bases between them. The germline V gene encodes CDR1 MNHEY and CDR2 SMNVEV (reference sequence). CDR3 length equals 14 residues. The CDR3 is CASRRGDRNSPLHF. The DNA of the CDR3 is TGTGCCAGCAGGCGGGGAGACAGGAATTCACCCCTCCACTTT.

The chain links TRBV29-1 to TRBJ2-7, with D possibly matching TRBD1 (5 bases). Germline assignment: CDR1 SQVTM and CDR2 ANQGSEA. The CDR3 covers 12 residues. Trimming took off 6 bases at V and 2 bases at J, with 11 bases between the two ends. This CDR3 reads CSVRQSTYEQYF. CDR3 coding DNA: TGCAGCGTCCGACAGTCGACCTACGAGCAGTACTTC.

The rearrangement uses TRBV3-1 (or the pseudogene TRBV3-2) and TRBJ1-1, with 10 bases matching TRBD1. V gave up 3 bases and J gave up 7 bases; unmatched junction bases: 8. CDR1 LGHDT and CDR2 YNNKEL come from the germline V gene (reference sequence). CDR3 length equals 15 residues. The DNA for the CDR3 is TGTGCCAGCAGCCAGGGAGGGACAGGGGAGAATGAAGCTTTCTTT. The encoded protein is CASSQGGTGENEAFF.